The 16 T cell receptor beta chains listed next were all sequenced from one sample in a study of blood T cell repertoires in COVID-19. TCRdb's table, derived via immunoSEQ multiplex PCR, lists solely in-frame clones and lacks some. Seen here are tens of thousands of clones, about nine tenths observed once, and the top ten hold about 15%. The sample taken for sequencing was peripheral blood. The receptors were gathered from a male donor with acute or convalescent COVID-19.

The chain couples TRBV5-1 to TRBJ2-3; no clear D. CDR3 length equals 13 residues. Germline V gene sequence: CDR1 SGHRS, CDR2 YFSETQ. Trimming pared 6 bases from V and 5 bases from J, leaving 13 bases between. CDR3 region: CASKLATGDTQYF. DNA for the CDR3: TGCGCCAGCAAATTGGCGACGGGAGATACGCAGTATTTT.

To note about this clone: Within the sample, other DNA sequences also encode this same CDR3. The rearrangement uses TRBV5-6 and TRBJ2-5, with 9 bases identical to TRBD2. V lost 1 base to trimming and J lost 2 bases; unmatched junction nucleotides: 3. Germline V gene sequence: CDR1 SGHDT, CDR2 YYEEEE. This CDR3 spans 15 amino acids. CDR3 in amino acids: CASSLRRGGQETQYF. The CDR3 nucleotides read TGTGCCAGCAGCTTGAGGCGGGGGGGGCAAGAGACCCAGTACTTC. Variable domain in full (rest from reference TRBV5-6 and TRBJ2-5): DAGVTQSPTHLIKTRGQQVTLRCSPKSGHDTVSWYQQALGQGPQFIFQYYEEEERQRGNFPDRFSGHQFPNYSSELNVNALLLGDSALYLCASSLRRGGQETQYFGPGTRLLVL.

This clone has only one observation. V gene TRBV3-1 (or the pseudogene TRBV3-2) combines with J gene TRBJ1-2, with unresolved D. Germline assignment: CDR1 LGHDT and CDR2 YNNKEL (reference sequence). CDR3 length equals 12 residues. Trimming took off 4 bases at V and 7 bases at J, with 10 bases between the two ends. The CDR3 DNA sequence: TGTGCCAGCAGCCCGGGGTCCATTGGCTACACCTTC. This sequence encodes CASSPGSIGYTF.

The table lists this clone with a few counts. The J gene is TRBJ2-1, the V gene TRBV27; TRBD1 is a possible D gene (6 bases). The CDR3 covers 15 residues. Germline CDR1 is MNHEY and CDR2 is SMNVEV (reference sequence). The V gene lost 6 bases and the J gene lost 3 bases, with 15 bases spanning the gap. This CDR3 is CASRMGALFYNEQFF. The CDR3 region has the DNA TGTGCCAGCAGAATGGGGGCCCTCTTCTACAATGAGCAGTTCTTC.

On this clone: The same CDR3 also results from other DNA sequences found in this sample. The chain couples TRBV7-9 to TRBJ2-5; tentative D call: TRBD2 (6 bases). This CDR3 contains 10 residues. CDR1 is SEHNR and CDR2 is FQNEAQ in the germline V gene (reference sequence). Trimming took 8 bases from V and 5 from J, leaving 6 bases between them. In nucleotides, the CDR3 is TGTGCCAGCGGAGGGGAGACCCAGTACTTC. Encoded protein: CASGGETQYF. Filled out from reference TRBV7-9 and TRBJ2-5, the complete variable domain reads DTGVSQNPRHKITKRGQNVTFRCDPISEHNRLYWYRQTLGQGPEFLTYFQNEAQLEKSRLLSDRFSAERPKGSFSTLEIQRTEQGDSAMYLCASGGETQYFGPGTRLLVL.

The V and J genes are TRBV18 and TRBJ1-1, with D tentatively TRBD1 (5 bases). The germline V gene has CDR1 KGHSH and CDR2 LQKENI. V was clipped by 3 bases and J by 1 base, with 12 bases between them. The CDR3 spans 15 residues. Here the CDR3 reads CASSPEHTGNTEAFF. The CDR3 DNA sequence: TGTGCCAGCTCACCCGAACACACAGGGAACACTGAAGCTTTCTTT.

This rearrangement joins TRBV4-1 to TRBJ2-5; D may be TRBD2 (5 bases). CDR1 MGHRA and CDR2 YSYEKL come from the germline V gene. Trimming left V 3 bases short and J 4 bases short, with 12 bases between. The CDR3 extends over 14 amino acids. This CDR3 reads CASSQGSRGETQYF. The CDR3 DNA follows: TGCGCCAGCAGCCAGGGGTCTCGGGGAGAGACCCAGTACTTC.

The chain combines TRBV6-5 with TRBJ2-7, with TRBD2 identical over 8 bases. The CDR3 contains 11 residues. J lost 4 bases, V lost 10 bases, and 3 bases had no gene match. From germline, CDR1 is MNHEY and CDR2 SVGAGI. CDR3 DNA sequence: TGTGCCATCGGGGGGGTATACGAGCAGTACTTC. Encoded protein: CAIGGVYEQYF.

The chain carries TRBV6-2 or TRBV6-3 and TRBJ2-1; 9 bases align to TRBD2. Germline CDR1 MNHEY, CDR2 SVGEGT. The CDR3 has 17 amino acids. After removal of 2 bases from V and 4 bases from J, the junction contained 9 bases not matched to a gene. CDR3 amino acids: CASSYGGGAVMYNEQFF. CDR3 coding DNA: TGTGCCAGCAGTTACGGCGGGGGGGCCGTGATGTACAATGAGCAGTTCTTC.

The rearrangement links TRBV6-6 to TRBJ1-6, with D possibly TRBD1 on 5 matching bases. The V gene's germline CDR1 is MNHNY and CDR2 SVGAGI (reference sequence). V was pared by 6 bases and J by 9 bases, with 15 bases between. This CDR3 has 14 amino acids. The CDR3 here is CASRPTDIGSPLHF. Here the CDR3 DNA reads TGTGCCAGCAGACCGACAGACATAGGTTCACCCCTCCACTTT.

The chain carries TRBV19 and TRBJ1-1, with TRBD1 identical over 10 bases. Germline V CDR1 and CDR2: LNHDA, SQIVND (reference sequence). This CDR3 region has 17 residues. V shed 5 bases and J 0 bases; nucleotides not matched to a gene: 9. The CDR3 bases are TGTGCCAGTAGTGAGCCGAGGACAGGGGGTATGAACACTGAAGCTTTCTTT. Protein: CASSEPRTGGMNTEAFF. Complete variable domain (other parts from reference TRBV19 and TRBJ1-1): DGGITQSPKYLFRKEGQNVTLSCEQNLNHDAMYWYRQDPGQGLRLIYYSQIVNDFQKGDIAEGYSVSREKKESFPLTVTSAQKNPTAFYLCASSEPRTGGMNTEAFFGQGTRLTVV.

This rearrangement joins TRBV7-2 to TRBJ1-1, with 11 nucleotides matching TRBD1. The CDR3 covers 18 residues. V lost 2 bases to trimming and J lost 7 bases; unmatched junction nucleotides: 15. Germline V gene sequence: CDR1 SGHTA, CDR2 FQGNSA. This CDR3 is CASSLFGDRGVRRGEAFF. CDR3 nucleotide sequence: TGTGCCAGCAGCTTATTCGGGGACAGGGGGGTCCGAAGGGGTGAAGCTTTCTTT.

The chain recombines TRBV11-2 with TRBJ2-2, with D possibly matching TRBD1 (6 bases). Germline values: CDR1 SGHAT, CDR2 FQNNGV. The CDR3 loop spans 15 amino acids. V was shortened by 0 bases and J by 3 bases, with 8 bases between the two germline ends. The CDR3 coding sequence is TGTGCCAGCAGCTTAGAGTACAGGGACACCGGGGAGCTGTTTTTT. Protein: CASSLEYRDTGELFF.

The rearrangement links TRBV7-3 to TRBJ1-2, with 10 bases lining up with TRBD1. The germline gives CDR1 SGHTA, CDR2 FQGTGA. The junction had 5 bases not matched to a gene; V was cut back by 3 bases and J by 7 bases. The CDR3 spans 14 residues. The CDR3 sequence: CASSFGQGDRGYTF. Written as DNA, the CDR3 is TGTGCCAGCAGCTTCGGACAGGGGGATCGTGGCTACACCTTC.

The chain carries TRBV19 and TRBJ2-2; D call uncertain. Germline lookup yields CDR1 LNHDA and CDR2 SQIVND (reference sequence). V lost 1 base and J 1 base, leaving 4 bases between the germline ends. The CDR3 contains 14 residues. For the CDR3, the DNA is TGTGCCAGTAGTATAGCTAAGAACACCGGGGAGCTGTTTTTT. Amino acids: CASSIAKNTGELFF.

The chain uses TRBV7-9 and TRBJ2-7; possibly TRBD1 for D (8 bases). This CDR3 has 14 residues. V shed 4 bases and J shed 2 bases, with 12 bases lying between them. The germline V gene has CDR1 SEHNR and CDR2 FQNEAQ (reference sequence). The CDR3 region is CASSSTGGAYEQYF. The CDR3 nucleotides are TGTGCCAGCAGCTCTACAGGGGGGGCCTACGAGCAGTACTTC.